The 32 T cell receptor beta chains listed next were all sequenced from one sample in a study of T cell changes during pregnancy in multiple sclerosis. Sequencing was performed with immunoSEQ multiplex PCR; in TCRdb, only in-frame clones are kept and a portion is missing. The sample carries 75,000 to 95,000 clones, less than 95% recorded once. This specimen was peripheral blood, taken in the first trimester of pregnancy. The receptors originated from a female donor in good health, enrolled as a control in a pregnancy study.

This chain links TRBV4-3 with TRBJ2-2; 10 nucleotides line up with TRBD1. Germline CDR1 LGHNA, CDR2 YSLEER. The junction had 7 bases not matched to a gene; V was cut back by 5 bases and J by 1 base. This CDR3 is built from 17 residues. The CDR3, as DNA: TGCGCCAGCAGCGCGGGACAGGGGAAAAGGAACACCGGGGAGCTGTTTTTT. This gives the protein CASSAGQGKRNTGELFF.

J is TRBJ2-7 and V is TRBV5-1; 10 positions agree with TRBD1. The junction had 8 bases not matched to a gene; V was cut back by 4 bases and J by 1 base. The CDR3 loop spans 16 amino acids. The germline V gene has CDR1 SGHRS and CDR2 YFSETQ. CDR3 sequence (DNA): TGCGCCAGCAGCCTATTGCCGGGACAGGGGTCCTACGAGCAGTACTTC. Its translation is CASSLLPGQGSYEQYF.

The V gene is TRBV4-1, the J gene TRBJ1-5; no reliable D call. This CDR3 region has 15 residues. Germline lookup yields CDR1 MGHRA and CDR2 YSYEKL. V was pared by 0 bases and J by 0 bases, with 6 bases between. CDR3 DNA: TGCGCCAGCAGCCAAGAACACGTTAGCAATCAGCCCCAGCATTTT. The encoded protein is CASSQEHVSNQPQHF.

The J gene is TRBJ2-1, the V gene TRBV5-6; 10 nucleotides align to TRBD1. J lost 8 bases, V lost 6 bases, and 23 bases had no gene match. The CDR3 consists of 19 residues. CDR1 is SGHDT and CDR2 is YYEEEE in the germline V gene. The CDR3 region has the DNA TGTGCCAGCACCCCCGAGCTTCCGGCCTCGGGACAGGGGTTTGATGAGCAGTTCTTC. Translated: CASTPELPASGQGFDEQFF. Full variable domain (rest looked up from reference TRBV5-6 and TRBJ2-1): DAGVTQSPTHLIKTRGQQVTLRCSPKSGHDTVSWYQQALGQGPQFIFQYYEEEERQRGNFPDRFSGHQFPNYSSELNVNALLLGDSALYLCASTPELPASGQGFDEQFFGPGTRLTVL.

V is TRBV11-2 and J is TRBJ2-3; TRBD1 aligns across 7 bases. The germline CDR1 and CDR2 sequences are SGHAT and FQNNGV. V lost 6 bases, J lost 0 bases, and 12 bases stayed unmatched. The CDR3 is 17 amino acids. The CDR3 reads CASRPGQTTTSTDTQYF. CDR3 DNA sequence: TGTGCCAGCAGGCCGGGACAGACCACGACAAGCACAGATACGCAGTATTTT.

This chain's CDR3 is CASSLPAGQETQYF. The CDR3 DNA follows: TGCGCCAGCAGCTTGCCCGCAGGGCAAGAGACCCAGTACTTC. The chain recombines TRBV5-1 with TRBJ2-5, with D perhaps TRBD1 (5 bases). CDR3 length equals 14 residues. V was clipped by 1 base and J by 2 bases, with 9 bases between them. The germline CDR1 and CDR2 sequences are SGHRS and YFSETQ.

The chain has TRBV4-3 and TRBJ2-3; maybe TRBD1 (5 bases). With 6 bases removed from V and 0 bases from J, the gap between germline ends came to 13 bases. Germline loops: CDR1 LGHNA, CDR2 YSLEER. This CDR3 comprises 15 residues. For the CDR3, the DNA is TGCGCCAGCAGTCGGACAACCTCTAGCACAGATACGCAGTATTTT. This encodes CASSRTTSSTDTQYF.

This clone was seen only a few times. V and J are TRBV5-8 and TRBJ1-1, with 11 bases aligning to TRBD1. The V segment lost 4 bases and the J segment 10 bases; nucleotides outside the gene matches: 6. CDR1 and CDR2 (germline): SGHTS, YDEGEE. This CDR3 is 13 amino acids long. CDR3 sequence (DNA): TGTGCCAGCAGCGCGGACAGGGGGCTTGGAGCTTTCTTT. Its translation is CASSADRGLGAFF.

This clone was counted only a few times. The chain employs TRBV14 and TRBJ2-2; a possible D gene is TRBD1 (5 bases). CDR1 and CDR2 (germline): SGHDN, FVKESK. The length of the CDR3 is 16 residues. The germline V and J ends were trimmed by 1 base and 6 bases, with 15 bases remaining between them. The CDR3 protein is CASSQVSGNEAGELFF. CDR3 nucleotides: TGTGCCAGCAGCCAAGTATCAGGGAACGAAGCCGGGGAGCTGTTTTTT.

This chain joins TRBV5-1 and TRBJ2-3, with 14 nucleotides matching TRBD2. Trimming removed 4 bases from V and 7 bases from J; junction bases left unmatched: 11. This CDR3 comprises 17 residues. Germline V gives CDR1 SGHRS, CDR2 YFSETQ. The chain's CDR3 is CASSLGLAGVGMNTQYF. The CDR3 bases are TGCGCCAGCAGCCTGGGACTAGCGGGGGTGGGGATGAATACGCAGTATTTT.

The chain joins TRBV29-1 to TRBJ2-5; D remains unclear. The CDR3 covers 13 residues. V lost 4 bases and J 1 base, leaving 10 bases between the germline ends. CDR1 SQVTM and CDR2 ANQGSEA come from the germline V gene. CDR3 sequence: CSVGNGFQETQYF. CDR3 sequence (DNA): TGCAGCGTTGGTAACGGGTTCCAAGAGACCCAGTACTTC.

This clone was seen just once. V is TRBV15 and J is TRBJ2-7; D call uncertain. V gave up 5 bases and J gave up 2 bases, with 13 bases separating them. The V gene's germline CDR1 is LNHNV and CDR2 YYDKDF (reference sequence). The CDR3 has 14 amino acids. CDR3 in DNA: TGTGCCACCAGCGGCAGATCTCTTCCCTACGAGCAGTACTTC. It specifies CATSGRSLPYEQYF.

This clone was observed a single time. The chain employs TRBV4-1 and TRBJ1-3, with TRBD1 as a possible D gene (6 bases). Between the trimmed V and J ends, which lost 4 bases and 2 bases, there was a span of 12 bases. CDR3 length: 15 residues. CDR1 is MGHRA, CDR2 YSYEKL, per germline. In DNA form, the CDR3 reads TGCGCCAGCAGCCCTTATACAGGGACTGGAAACACCATATATTTT. Its protein product is CASSPYTGTGNTIYF.

The chain joins TRBV15 to TRBJ2-2, with 9 nucleotides matching TRBD1. The CDR3 sequence is 16 residues long. V dropped 0 bases and J dropped 6; count of bases not matched to a gene: 5. Germline CDR1 is LNHNV and CDR2 is YYDKDF (reference sequence). The CDR3 DNA is TGTGCCACCAGCAGAGATAAACAGGGGGCTGCCGGGGAGCTGTTTTTT. This codes for CATSRDKQGAAGELFF. The complete variable domain, with remaining parts taken from reference TRBV15 and TRBJ2-2, reads DAMVIQNPRYQVTQFGKPVTLSCSQTLNHNVMYWYQQKSSQAPKLLFHYYDKDFNNEADTPDNFQSRRPNTSFCFLDIRSPGLGDTAMYLCATSRDKQGAAGELFFGEGSRLTVL.

V gene TRBV10-3 combines with J gene TRBJ2-1, with no clear D. V gave up 0 bases and J gave up 1 base, with 13 bases separating them. The CDR3 consists of 17 residues. From germline, CDR1 is ENHRY and CDR2 SYGVKD. In DNA form, the CDR3 reads TGTGCCATCAGTGAGTCGGCGGTTGGTAATTCCTACAATGAGCAGTTCTTC. Protein product: CAISESAVGNSYNEQFF.

The count of this clone is one. The gene calls are TRBV19 and TRBJ1-2, with 12 nucleotides matching TRBD1. The junction had 5 bases not matched to a gene; V was cut back by 0 bases and J by 6 bases. This CDR3 has 16 amino acids. Germline CDR1 LNHDA, CDR2 SQIVND (reference sequence). DNA for the CDR3: TGTGCCAGTAGTATAGATGGGGACAGGGGGCAGGATGGCTACACCTTC. Protein: CASSIDGDRGQDGYTF.

This rearrangement joins TRBV11-2 to TRBJ1-3; tentative D call: TRBD1 (5 bases). Germline CDR1 and CDR2: SGHAT and FQNNGV. Trimming removed 1 base at V and 8 bases at J, with 6 bases between. The CDR3 has 12 residues. The CDR3 region has the DNA TGTGCCAGCAGCTTAGGGGGGGACACCATATATTTT. Amino acids: CASSLGGDTIYF.

The V and J genes are TRBV4-3 and TRBJ1-1; D perhaps matches TRBD1 (5 bases). V was clipped by 0 bases and J by 4 bases, with 9 bases between them. CDR3 length equals 14 residues. Germline CDR1 is LGHNA and CDR2 is YSLEER. The DNA for the CDR3 is TGCGCCAGCAGCCAAGATGACAGAAGCACTGAAGCTTTCTTT. It is translated as CASSQDDRSTEAFF.

The chain carries TRBV6-1 and TRBJ1-5, with a weak D call TRBD1 (5 bases). Germline V CDR1 and CDR2: MNHNS, SASEGT. V was trimmed by 7 bases and J by 4 bases, leaving 17 bases between them. This CDR3 is built from 15 residues. The CDR3 spells CASTGDSSVNQPQHF. CDR3 DNA: TGTGCCAGCACCGGAGACAGCTCAGTTAATCAGCCCCAGCATTTT.

This clone came up once. The J gene is TRBJ2-5, the V gene TRBV4-3; TRBD2 aligns across 9 bases. The CDR3 has 15 amino acids. The V and J ends lost 4 bases and 2 bases, in that order; junction bases with no gene match: 5. Germline V gives CDR1 LGHNA, CDR2 YSLEER. The CDR3 sequence: CASSPQAGGQETQYF. The DNA for the CDR3 is TGCGCCAGCAGCCCTCAAGCGGGGGGACAAGAGACCCAGTACTTC.

This chain connects TRBV6-4 to TRBJ1-2; perhaps TRBD1 as D (6 bases). The germline gives CDR1 MRHNA, CDR2 SNTAGT. Trimming removed 5 bases at V and 4 bases at J, with 17 bases between. The CDR3 has 15 amino acids. The CDR3 DNA sequence: TGTGCCAGCAGTCCTTCGGGAGGGGGAGCCTATGGCTACACCTTC. Its translation is CASSPSGGGAYGYTF.

The rearrangement links TRBV28 to TRBJ1-4; possible D gene TRBD1, 6 bases. Germline-derived CDR1 and CDR2 are MDHEN and SYDVKM. Deletions cut 5 bases from V and 0 bases from J, with 19 bases between. The CDR3 contains 18 residues. CDR3 residues: CASSVRVPGHPTNEKLFF. CDR3 DNA: TGTGCCAGCAGTGTAAGGGTACCGGGACACCCAACTAATGAAAAACTGTTTTTT. Full variable domain (remainder filled in from reference TRBV28 and TRBJ1-4): DVKVTQSSRYLVKRTGEKVFLECVQDMDHENMFWYRQDPGLGLRLIYFSYDVKMKEKGDIPEGYSVSREKKERFSLILESASTNQTSMYLCASSVRVPGHPTNEKLFFGSGTQLSVL.

The chain joins TRBV7-3 to TRBJ1-4, with D perhaps TRBD1 (6 bases). The germline gives CDR1 SGHTA, CDR2 FQGTGA. The CDR3 runs to 14 residues. Trimming took 5 bases from V and 5 from J, leaving 12 bases between them. The DNA of the CDR3 is TGTGCCAGCAGCCAGACAGGACCAAATGAAAAACTGTTTTTT. Translating gives CASSQTGPNEKLFF.

This clone was observed once. The rearrangement joins TRBV11-2 to TRBJ2-1; 11 positions match TRBD1. V was pared by 5 bases and J by 3 bases, with 9 bases of the junction left unmatched. The CDR3 loop spans 17 amino acids. The germline V gene has CDR1 SGHAT and CDR2 FQNNGV. The CDR3 region is CASSQTSGTGGYNEQFF. The CDR3 DNA reads TGTGCCAGCAGCCAAACATCCGGGACAGGGGGCTACAATGAGCAGTTCTTC. The full variable domain, with the rest looked up from reference TRBV11-2 and TRBJ2-1, is EAGVAQSPRYKIIEKRQSVAFWCNPISGHATLYWYQQILGQGPKLLIQFQNNGVVDDSQLPKDRFSAERLKGVDSTLKIQPAKLEDSAVYLCASSQTSGTGGYNEQFFGPGTRLTVL.

This chain joins TRBV7-2 and TRBJ1-3, with no clear D. The CDR3 runs 13 residues. Germline V gene lookup returns CDR1 SGHTA and CDR2 FQGNSA. V shed 5 bases and J shed 8 bases, with 13 bases lying between them. CDR3 loop: CASSAAGVDTIYF. DNA for the CDR3: TGTGCCAGCAGCGCTGCCGGGGTAGACACCATATATTTT. Using reference TRBV7-2 and TRBJ1-3 for the parts outside the CDR3, the full variable domain is GAGVSQSPSNKVTEKGKDVELRCDPISGHTALYWYRQSLGQGLEFLIYFQGNSAPDKSGLPSDRFSAERTGGSVSTLTIQRTQQEDSAVYLCASSAAGVDTIYFGEGSWLTVV.

This clone showed up just a few times. The genes are TRBV19 and TRBJ2-5, with unresolved D. The CDR3 extends over 16 amino acids. V was pared by 6 bases and J by 4 bases, with 21 bases between. The germline gives CDR1 LNHDA, CDR2 SQIVND (reference sequence). The CDR3 sequence: CASSPIGRKSGETQYF. The CDR3 coding sequence is TGTGCCAGTAGCCCAATAGGCCGGAAGTCAGGAGAGACCCAGTACTTC.

The chain uses TRBV30 and TRBJ1-2, with 9 bases lining up with TRBD1. The germline V gene encodes CDR1 GTSNPN and CDR2 SVGIG (reference sequence). V dropped 5 bases and J dropped 5; count of bases not matched to a gene: 3. The length of the CDR3 is 12 residues. In DNA, the CDR3 is TGTGCCTGGCAGGACAGGGGATATGGCTACACCTTC. Protein sequence: CAWQDRGYGYTF.

The V gene is TRBV4-1, the J gene TRBJ2-1, with 10 bases identical to TRBD1. Trimming at V came to 1 base and at J to 10 bases, leaving 16 bases not matched to a gene. The CDR3 spans 18 residues. In germline, CDR1 is MGHRA, CDR2 YSYEKL. The chain's CDR3 is CASSQVGDPGTGVWEQFF. In DNA, the CDR3 is TGCGCCAGCAGCCAAGTGGGAGATCCCGGGACAGGGGTGTGGGAGCAGTTCTTC.

The V gene is TRBV18, the J gene TRBJ1-4; D perhaps matches TRBD1 (5 bases). V shed 4 bases and J shed 0 bases, with 12 bases lying between them. Germline V lookup: CDR1 KGHSH, CDR2 LQKENI. This CDR3 contains 16 residues. In nucleotides, the CDR3 is TGTGCCAGCTCACAAAGGACACTTGCAACTAATGAAAAACTGTTTTTT. Translating gives CASSQRTLATNEKLFF.

The J gene is TRBJ1-5, the V gene TRBV19; D is ambiguous. V dropped 0 bases and J dropped 0 bases, with 12 bases sitting between them. Germline V gives CDR1 LNHDA, CDR2 SQIVND (reference sequence). The CDR3 loop spans 17 amino acids. The CDR3 coding sequence is TGTGCCAGTAGTATAGATCGGAGACGGATTAGCAATCAGCCCCAGCATTTT. Its translation is CASSIDRRRISNQPQHF.

This clone was picked up a small number of times. The chain employs TRBV29-1 and TRBJ1-1, with TRBD1 identical over 7 bases. The junction had 4 bases not matched to a gene; V was cut back by 8 bases and J by 4 bases. CDR3 length: 11 amino acids. Germline values: CDR1 SQVTM, CDR2 ANQGSEA. The DNA of the CDR3 is TGCAGCTCCCGGGACAGCACTGAAGCTTTCTTT. Translating gives CSSRDSTEAFF.

The chain employs TRBV28 and TRBJ1-2, with TRBD1 matching over 7 bases. The CDR3 sequence is 13 residues long. V lost 8 bases and J lost 7; bases outside the gene matches: 10. The germline CDR1 and CDR2 sequences are MDHEN and SYDVKM. CDR3 DNA: TGTGCCAGCCTCCGAGAGGGGGCGATTGGCTACACCTTC. Protein sequence: CASLREGAIGYTF.